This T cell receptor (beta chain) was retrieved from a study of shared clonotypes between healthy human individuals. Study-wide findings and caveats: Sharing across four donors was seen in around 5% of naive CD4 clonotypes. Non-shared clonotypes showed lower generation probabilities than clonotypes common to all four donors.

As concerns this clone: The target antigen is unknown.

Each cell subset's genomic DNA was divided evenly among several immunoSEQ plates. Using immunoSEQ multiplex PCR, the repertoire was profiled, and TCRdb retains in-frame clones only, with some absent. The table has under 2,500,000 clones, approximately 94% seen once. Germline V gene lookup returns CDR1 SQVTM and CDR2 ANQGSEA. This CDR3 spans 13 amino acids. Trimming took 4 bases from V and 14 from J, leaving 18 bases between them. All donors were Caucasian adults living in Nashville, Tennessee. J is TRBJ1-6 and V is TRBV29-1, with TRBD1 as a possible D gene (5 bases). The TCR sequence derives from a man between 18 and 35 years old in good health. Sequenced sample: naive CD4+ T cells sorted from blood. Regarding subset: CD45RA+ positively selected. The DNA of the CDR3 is TGCAGCGTTGTGTTGTTATCCGGACAAGCCCTCCACTTT. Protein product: CSVVLLSGQALHF.